This T cell receptor (beta chain) was obtained from a study of T cells in women clearing cervical HPV infection. In the study overall: HLA type stays a possible confounder, typing being limited. Study observations and caveats: Combining TCR richness with V gene abundances gave approximately 0.8 AUC.

A note on this clone: Its antigen is currently unknown.

The method was immunoSEQ multiplex PCR; TCRdb's version includes in-frame clones alone and lacks a portion of them. The sample has under 40,000 clones. All participants had a single incident cervical HPV16 infection, and prevalent HPV16 infections were excluded. Sequencing was performed on blood buffy coat. The receptor's source is a woman between 18 and 69 years old with a cervical HPV16 infection that either progressed to CIN3+ or cleared (not recorded which).

CDR3 DNA (partial): TGTGCCAGCTCACCCCTTACGACTAGCGGGGGAGGGCGCACAGATACG. Its translation: CASSPLTTSGGGRTDT. The full CDR3 sequence reads CASSPLTTSGGGRTDTQYF. The chain joins TRBV18 to TRBJ2-3, with TRBD2 matching 12 bases. The read ends 3 residues shy of where the CDR3 ends; the end is completed using the germline J gene. The germline V gene has CDR1 KGHSH and CDR2 LQKENI. V trimming: 3 bases; J trimming: 1 base; junction bases outside the gene matches: 11. This CDR3 region has 19 residues.